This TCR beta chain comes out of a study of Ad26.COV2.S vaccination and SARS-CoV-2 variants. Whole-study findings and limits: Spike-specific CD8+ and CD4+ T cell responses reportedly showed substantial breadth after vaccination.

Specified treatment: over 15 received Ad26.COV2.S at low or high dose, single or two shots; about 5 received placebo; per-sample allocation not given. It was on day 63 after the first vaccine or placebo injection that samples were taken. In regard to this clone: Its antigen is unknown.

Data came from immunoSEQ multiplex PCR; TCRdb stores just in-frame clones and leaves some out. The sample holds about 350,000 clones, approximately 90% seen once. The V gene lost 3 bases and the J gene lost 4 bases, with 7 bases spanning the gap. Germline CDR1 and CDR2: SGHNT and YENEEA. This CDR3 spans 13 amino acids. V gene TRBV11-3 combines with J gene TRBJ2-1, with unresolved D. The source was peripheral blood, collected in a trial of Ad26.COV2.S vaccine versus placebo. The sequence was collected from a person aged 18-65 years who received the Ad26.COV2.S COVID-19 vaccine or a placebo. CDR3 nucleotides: TGTGCCAGCAGCTTCGGACGGTACAATGAGCAGTTCTTC. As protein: CASSFGRYNEQFF.